The 4 T cell receptor beta chains reported below all come from one sample, sequenced in a study of cytomegalovirus exposure and HLA in healthy donors (TCRdb year 2017). The library came from the immunoSEQ multiplex PCR assay. For the multiplex PCR, a mixture combining 60 forward primers for TCR Vbeta segments and 13 reverse primers for TCR Jbeta segments was used. TCRdb holds this immuneACCESS table with in-frame rearrangements only. Some clones are missing; in checked studies, unresolved V genes explain under half, and the rest has no known cause. Recorded for this sample are about 120,000 clones; 70% to 85% of them occurred a single time. The top ten clones comprise around 3.9% of the sample. Sequencing was carried out using PBMCs. The receptors come from a human donor in good health.

V usage is TRBV29-1 and J usage is TRBJ2-1, with D possibly matching TRBD2 (5 bases). Germline CDR1 reads SQVTM; CDR2 reads ANQGSEA. Trimming removed 6 bases from V and 3 bases from J, with 15 bases in between. The CDR3 has 14 amino acids. The CDR3 sequence is CSVSEMGSYNEQFF. The CDR3 coding sequence is TGCAGCGTGTCGGAGATGGGGAGCTACAATGAGCAGTTCTTC.

The chain carries TRBV7-9 and TRBJ1-3; TRBD1 matches 7 bases. The germline CDR1 and CDR2 sequences are SEHNR and FQNEAQ (reference sequence). The J segment lost 0 bases and the V segment lost 1 base, leaving 9 bases of the junction unmatched. The CDR3 has 18 amino acids. The CDR3 reads CASSLGSPGQLSGNTIYF. DNA of the CDR3: TGTGCCAGCAGCTTAGGGTCTCCGGGACAGCTCTCTGGAAACACCATATATTTT.

The V gene is TRBV6-1, the J gene TRBJ1-6, with a weak D call TRBD1 (5 bases). Trimming removed 0 bases at V and 3 bases at J, with 9 bases between. CDR3 length equals 16 residues. Germline CDR1 and CDR2: MNHNS and SASEGT. The CDR3 sequence: CASSEALDSYNSPLHF. CDR3 DNA sequence: TGTGCCAGCAGTGAAGCGCTTGACAGCTATAATTCACCCCTCCACTTT.

This clone was detected once. J is TRBJ1-1 and V is TRBV19; tentative D call: TRBD1 (5 bases). Germline V gives CDR1 LNHDA, CDR2 SQIVND (reference sequence). V shed 4 bases and J shed 1 base, with 10 bases lying between them. This CDR3 is 14 amino acids long. The DNA of the CDR3 is TGTGCCAGTAGTACGGTGACAGAGAACACTGAAGCTTTCTTT. Its protein is CASSTVTENTEAFF.